These T cell receptor beta chains were read from a single sample in a study of T-cell memory formation after mild COVID-19. TCRdb re-derived calls from the 5' RACE reads in MiXCR, one entry per CDR3 protein. The sample has 360,000 or so distinct CDR3 sequences, 25% to 30% seen once. Sequencing was performed on PBMCs or a T cell subset sorted from them (not recorded which). The source is an adult woman who had mild COVID-19 (a few samples of this study predate the infection). Cell type and time point are not known. Both conserved end residues are part of each CDR3. The D gene is left open where the match is weak. Only some rows state a clone size, as once, few, many or a class for expanded clones.

V	size	D	J	DNA	CDR3
TRBV23-1	once	TRBD1	TRBJ1-4	TGCGCCAGCAGTCCCACCCAGGACAGGGTTTTAGAAAAACTGTTTTTT	CASSPTQDRVLEKLFF
TRBV20-1	-	-	TRBJ2-1	TGCAGTGCTAGAGATCAAGGACGGCTTGAGCAGTTCTTC	CSARDQGRLEQFF
TRBV4-1	few	-	TRBJ1-2	TGCGCCAGCAGCCCCACGGCCGGGGGGCTCAACTATGGCTACACCTTC	CASSPTAGGLNYGYTF
TRBV20-1	-	-	TRBJ1-5	TGCAGTGCTATGGAGGGGGGTGTTAGCAATCAGCCCCAGCATTTT	CSAMEGGVSNQPQHF
TRBV18	-	-	TRBJ2-2	TGTGCCAGCTCACCACAACCGGGAGCCCCGAACACCGGGGAGCTGTTTTTT	CASSPQPGAPNTGELFF
TRBV12-3/TRBV12-4	few	-	TRBJ1-4	TGTGCCAGCAGTTTAGCGCTAGCGATAGGGGAAAAACTGTTTTTT	CASSLALAIGEKLFF
TRBV12-3/TRBV12-4	many	-	TRBJ2-3	TGTGCCAGCAGTTTAGGTGACGGGGATACGCAGTATTTT	CASSLGDGDTQYF
TRBV11-2	few	-	TRBJ2-3	TGTGCCAGCAGCTCCCCTGGGGGGACAGATACGCAGTATTTT	CASSSPGGTDTQYF
TRBV29-1	-	-	TRBJ2-1	TGCAGCGTTGAGTTGGGGGGATACAATGAGCAGTTCTTC	CSVELGGYNEQFF
TRBV7-9	-	-	TRBJ2-1	TGTGCCAGCAGCTTAGATGCGGGTTACAATGAGCAGTTCTTC	CASSLDAGYNEQFF
TRBV13	-	TRBD1	TRBJ1-1	TGTGCCAGCAGCAGGGGACAGGGGGCGAAGAACACTGAAGCTTTCTTT	CASSRGQGAKNTEAFF
TRBV19	-	-	TRBJ2-1	TGTGCCACCCAAGGCGTGATTGAGCAGTTCTTC	CATQGVIEQFF
TRBV2	-	TRBD1	TRBJ2-3	TGTGCCAGCAGGGCCGGGACAGGGACACCCACAGATACGCAGTATTTT	CASRAGTGTPTDTQYF
TRBV24-1	many	TRBD2	TRBJ2-5	TGTGCCACCAGTGATCCAGCGGGGGAGACCCAGTACTTC	CATSDPAGETQYF
TRBV20-1	few	-	TRBJ2-2	TGCAGTGCTAGTAGGACTCCCAGATGGGGGGAGCTGTTTTTT	CSASRTPRWGELFF
TRBV7-2	-	-	TRBJ1-2	TGTGCCAGCAGCTTACACCTCGGGGGGTTCTATGGCTACACCTTC	CASSLHLGGFYGYTF
TRBV5-1	few	TRBD1	TRBJ1-2	TGCGCCAGCAGCTCGGGACAGGCTATAAACTATGGCTACACCTTC	CASSSGQAINYGYTF
TRBV9	many	-	TRBJ2-2	TGTGCCAGCAGCCCACAGCCCAACACCGGGGAGCTGTTTTTT	CASSPQPNTGELFF
TRBV7-6	few	-	TRBJ2-7	TGTGCCAGCAGCTTAGCCGACGGTCCCTACGAGCAGTACTTC	CASSLADGPYEQYF
TRBV30	-	-	TRBJ1-2	TGTGCCTGGAGGGGCGGCTATGGCTACACCTTC	CAWRGGYGYTF
TRBV18	-	-	TRBJ2-6	TGTGCCAGCTCACCGGGTTCTCCCGTTTTATCTGGGGCCAACGTCCTGACTTTC	CASSPGSPVLSGANVLTF
TRBV7-9	few	TRBD2	TRBJ2-5	TGTGCCAGCAGCTTAGAGATCCCGGGACTAAGCCTAGAGACCCAGTACTTC	CASSLEIPGLSLETQYF
TRBV5-5	-	TRBD1	TRBJ2-7	TGTGCCAGCAGCTTGGGAGGGGGCTTATACGAGCAGTACTTC	CASSLGGGLYEQYF
TRBV20-1	many	-	TRBJ2-7	TGCAGTGCTCTACAGGGTAACGAGCAGTACTTC	CSALQGNEQYF
TRBV15	-	-	TRBJ2-1	TGTGCCACCAGCAGAGGTAAAGACATTGGGGGTACATCAGGCTACAATGAGCAGTTCTTC	CATSRGKDIGGTSGYNEQFF
TRBV20-1	-	-	TRBJ1-6	TGCAGTGCTAGAGAAGGGGCCGGAGGAGATAATTCACCCCTCCACTTT	CSAREGAGGDNSPLHF
TRBV12-3/TRBV12-4	-	-	TRBJ1-1	TGTGCCAGCAGTTCTCGCGCTGAAGCTTTCTTT	CASSSRAEAFF
TRBV20-1	-	-	TRBJ1-2	TGCAGTGCTAGAGACAGGGGTCCTAACTATGGCTACACCTTC	CSARDRGPNYGYTF
TRBV12-3/TRBV12-4	-	TRBD2	TRBJ2-3	TGTGCCAGCAGTTTCTTGCGGGAGACAGATACGCAGTATTTT	CASSFLRETDTQYF
TRBV10-3	-	-	TRBJ1-1	TGTGCCATTGGATTAGAAGCTTTCTTT	CAIGLEAFF
TRBV11-2	-	TRBD2	TRBJ2-1	TGTGCCAGCAGCTTAGTGTTCTCCCTAGCGGGAGTGAATGAGCAGTTCTTC	CASSLVFSLAGVNEQFF
TRBV10-3	-	TRBD1	TRBJ2-5	TGTGCCATCAGTGAGACAGGGGTGCTCCAAGAGACCCAGTACTTC	CAISETGVLQETQYF
TRBV20-1	-	TRBD1	TRBJ1-1	TGCAGTGCTAGAGATACGAAGACAGGGGTCACTGAAGCTTTCTTT	CSARDTKTGVTEAFF
TRBV12-3/TRBV12-4	-	-	TRBJ2-7	TGTGCCAGCAGTTTAGAGGGTTTCGAGCAGTACTTC	CASSLEGFEQYF
TRBV3-1	-	TRBD1	TRBJ1-2	TGTGCCAGCAGCAAGCAGGGGGCGCGAGGCTATGGCTACACCTTC	CASSKQGARGYGYTF
TRBV24-1	few	TRBD2	TRBJ2-1	TGTGCCACCAGTGACCCCTCGGGACTAGCGGTGTATGAGCAGTTCTTC	CATSDPSGLAVYEQFF
TRBV5-6	-	TRBD1	TRBJ1-5	TGTGCCAGCAGCACGACAGGGGAGTTCAATCAGCCCCAGCATTTT	CASSTTGEFNQPQHF
TRBV7-2	-	TRBD2	TRBJ2-5	TGTGCCAGCAGTCGCCGAGCGGGGGACGGAGAGACCCAGTACTTC	CASSRRAGDGETQYF
TRBV10-3	many	-	TRBJ2-7	TGTGCCATCAGTGGGGTTAGAACCTACGAGCAGTACTTC	CAISGVRTYEQYF
TRBV28	once	-	TRBJ1-2	TGTGCCAGCAGTTCCCCCCGAGAGGGGGGACACTATGGCTACACCTTC	CASSSPREGGHYGYTF
TRBV28	-	TRBD1	TRBJ1-2	TGTGCCAGCAGTTCAAAACCGCTCTTGGGACAGGGCGGCTACACCTTC	CASSSKPLLGQGGYTF
TRBV7-9	few	-	TRBJ1-2	TGTGCCAGCAGTCCTAGCGGGGCTTTGGATGGCTACACCTTC	CASSPSGALDGYTF
TRBV7-9	-	-	TRBJ2-7	TGTGCCAGCAGCTTGTCTCAGATTTCCTACGAGCAGTACTTC	CASSLSQISYEQYF
TRBV11-2	once	TRBD1	TRBJ2-2	TGTGCCAGCAGCCTGGGACAGGGTAGAGGGGAGCTGTTTTTT	CASSLGQGRGELFF
TRBV6-1	few	TRBD2	TRBJ2-1	TGTGCCACCTCCGGAGTAGCGGGAAACGGTGAGCAGTTCTTC	CATSGVAGNGEQFF
TRBV5-1	few	TRBD1	TRBJ2-6	TGCGCCAGCAGCTTGTTGTCGCAGGGGGCGACTGGGGCCAACGTCCTGACTTTC	CASSLLSQGATGANVLTF
TRBV6-5	-	-	TRBJ2-6	TGTGCCAGCAGTTACACGACCCCGGGGGACCCCACTCTGGAATGGGCCAACGTCCTGACTTTC	CASSYTTPGDPTLEWANVLTF
TRBV24-1	-	-	TRBJ2-2	TGTGCCACCAGTGATTTGCCAGGGGAAGGGGAGCTGTTTTTT	CATSDLPGEGELFF
TRBV7-3	few	-	TRBJ1-1	TGTGCCAGCAGCCGGGGGGGAAGGGACCGTTCTTTCTTT	CASSRGGRDRSFF
TRBV12-3/TRBV12-4	few	TRBD1	TRBJ2-7	TGTGCCAGCAAGACCCGTGGACAGGGGCTTAGCGAGCAGTACTTC	CASKTRGQGLSEQYF
TRBV20-1	few	-	TRBJ2-1	TGCAGTGCTAGTTTCCCTGTTTACAATGAGCAGTTCTTC	CSASFPVYNEQFF
TRBV5-1	-	-	TRBJ2-1	TGCGCCAGCAGAATAGGGGCGGGGGCGCACAATGAGCAGTTCTTC	CASRIGAGAHNEQFF
TRBV12-3/TRBV12-4	few	TRBD1	TRBJ2-7	TGTGCCAGCAGTTTAGCATCCGGGACAGACGAGCAGTACTTC	CASSLASGTDEQYF
TRBV2	-	-	TRBJ2-5	TGTGCCAGCAGTGAAGTTGGAGAGACCCAGTACTTC	CASSEVGETQYF
TRBV30	-	TRBD2	TRBJ2-1	TGTGCCTCGCGGACTAGCGGCAATGAGCAGTTCTTC	CASRTSGNEQFF
TRBV20-1	few	-	TRBJ1-1	TGCAGTGCAGAGGGGGGGGCTCAGGTTGGCTTCGGGGCTTTCTTT	CSAEGGAQVGFGAFF
TRBV21-1	-	-	TRBJ1-2	TGTGCCAGCAGCAAAGGATTGGACAGGGGCTATGGCTACACCTTC	CASSKGLDRGYGYTF
TRBV5-4	-	TRBD1	TRBJ1-2	TGTGCCAGCAGCGCCCCCGGACAGGGCGGTAACTATGGCTACACCTTC	CASSAPGQGGNYGYTF